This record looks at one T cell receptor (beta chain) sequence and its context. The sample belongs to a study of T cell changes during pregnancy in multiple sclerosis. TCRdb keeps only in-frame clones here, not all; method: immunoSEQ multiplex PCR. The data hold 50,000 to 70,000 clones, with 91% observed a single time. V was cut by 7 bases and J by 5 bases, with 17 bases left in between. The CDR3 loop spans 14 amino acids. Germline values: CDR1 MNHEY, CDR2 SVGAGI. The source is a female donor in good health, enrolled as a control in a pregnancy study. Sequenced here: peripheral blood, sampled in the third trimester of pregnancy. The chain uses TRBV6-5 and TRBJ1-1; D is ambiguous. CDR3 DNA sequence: TGTGCCAGCACCGAAGACTCGGCGGGTACTGAAGCTTTCTTT. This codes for CASTEDSAGTEAFF.